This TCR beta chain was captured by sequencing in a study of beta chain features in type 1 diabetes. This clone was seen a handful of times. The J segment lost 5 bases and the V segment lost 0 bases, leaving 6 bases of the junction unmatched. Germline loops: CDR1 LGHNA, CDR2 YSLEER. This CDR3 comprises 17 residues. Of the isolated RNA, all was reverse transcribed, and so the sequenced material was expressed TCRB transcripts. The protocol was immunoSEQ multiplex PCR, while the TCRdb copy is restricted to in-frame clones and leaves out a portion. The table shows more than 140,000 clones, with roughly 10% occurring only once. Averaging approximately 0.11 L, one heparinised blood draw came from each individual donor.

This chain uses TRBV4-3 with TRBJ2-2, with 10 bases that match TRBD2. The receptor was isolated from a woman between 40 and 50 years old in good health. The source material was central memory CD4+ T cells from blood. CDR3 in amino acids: CASSQDQGLARTGELFF. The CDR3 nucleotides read TGCGCCAGCAGCCAAGATCAGGGACTAGCGAGAACCGGGGAGCTGTTTTTT.